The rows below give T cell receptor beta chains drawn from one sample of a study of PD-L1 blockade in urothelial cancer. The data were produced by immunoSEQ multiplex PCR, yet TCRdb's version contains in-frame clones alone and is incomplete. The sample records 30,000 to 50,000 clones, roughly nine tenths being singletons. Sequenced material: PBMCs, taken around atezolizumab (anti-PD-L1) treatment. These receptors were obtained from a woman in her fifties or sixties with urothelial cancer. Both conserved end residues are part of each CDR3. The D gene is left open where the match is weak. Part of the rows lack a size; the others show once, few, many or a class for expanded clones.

TGTGCCAGCTCACCGCAGGGGGCAGGTGAAAAACTGTTTTTT	CASSPQGAGEKLFF	TRBJ1-4	.	TRBV18	TRBD1
TGTGCCAGCAGGCCGGGACTCCAGCTCTACAATGAGCAGTTCTTC	CASRPGLQLYNEQFF	TRBJ2-1	.	TRBV6-5	.
TGTGCCAGCAGCGTAAGAAAGGTTAGCGATGAGCAGTTCTTC	CASSVRKVSDEQFF	TRBJ2-1	.	TRBV9	.
TGTGCCAGCTCACCCGACACTACCGGGGAGCTGTTTTTT	CASSPDTTGELFF	TRBJ2-2	.	TRBV18	.
TGTGCCAGTAGTATTTTTTCCTCAGGGGCAGGGCAGCCCCAGCATTTT	CASSIFSSGAGQPQHF	TRBJ1-5	.	TRBV19	.
TGTGCCACCAGCAGCGGACTAGCGGGAGTTGGGGCCAACGTCCTGACTTTC	CATSSGLAGVGANVLTF	TRBJ2-6	.	TRBV15	TRBD2
TGTGCCACCAGCAGGGACAGGGGATACAATGAGCAGTTCTTC	CATSRDRGYNEQFF	TRBJ2-1	.	TRBV15	TRBD1
TGTGCCAGCAGCTTAGAATTGGGCGGGGGCACTGAAGCTTTCTTT	CASSLELGGGTEAFF	TRBJ1-1	.	TRBV7-2	.
TGTGCCAGCAGTCCAGACTCACCGGTGTCGCGCTACAATGAGCAGTTCTTC	CASSPDSPVSRYNEQFF	TRBJ2-1	.	TRBV7-6	.
TGTGCCAGCAGCGAGAGGGCGGTCACCGTTGGCTACACCTTC	CASSERAVTVGYTF	TRBJ1-2	.	TRBV5-4	.
TGTGCCAGCAGTAGCTTCGGGTCGAGTGAAAAACTGTTTTTT	CASSSFGSSEKLFF	TRBJ1-4	.	TRBV27	.
TGTGCCAGCGGTCCGGGACTAGCGGGAGAAGAGACCCAGTACTTC	CASGPGLAGEETQYF	TRBJ2-5	.	TRBV27	TRBD2
TGCAGCGTCAAAGGGGGGAGGGTCGAGCAGTACTTC	CSVKGGRVEQYF	TRBJ2-7	.	TRBV29-1	.
TGTGCCAGCAGGCTCGGACAGGGAAAGGGGCTTGGCTACACCTTC	CASRLGQGKGLGYTF	TRBJ1-2	.	TRBV2	TRBD1
TGTGCCAGCAGCCAAGACGGGATCGGCAATGAGCAGTTCTTC	CASSQDGIGNEQFF	TRBJ2-1	.	TRBV4-2	.
TGTGCCAGCAGCTTGGGACGGAGCTCTGGGGCCAACGTCCTGACTTTC	CASSLGRSSGANVLTF	TRBJ2-6	.	TRBV5-6	.
TGCAGCGTCCGGGACAACCACAATCAGCCCCAGCATTTT	CSVRDNHNQPQHF	TRBJ1-5	few	TRBV29-1	.
TGCGCCAGCAGCTTGGAGGGGGCGCACACCGGGGAGCTGTTTTTT	CASSLEGAHTGELFF	TRBJ2-2	.	TRBV5-1	TRBD1
TGTGCCAGCAGAGCTTCCTCTCTCGAGGGCCCAAATCAGCCCCAGCATTTT	CASRASSLEGPNQPQHF	TRBJ1-5	.	TRBV5-7	.
TGTGCTAGCAGTGGAGGGGGCCGGCAGTTCTTC	CASSGGGRQFF	TRBJ2-1	.	TRBV7-7	.
TGTGCCAGTCTAGCGGGAGGGGGCTACGAGCAGTACTTC	CASLAGGGYEQYF	TRBJ2-7	.	TRBV28	TRBD2
TGCGCCAGCAGTGAGTGGTATGCAGGAACCTATGGCTACACCTTC	CASSEWYAGTYGYTF	TRBJ1-2	.	TRBV10-2	.
TGTGCCATCAACGGGGGGGTCCGTTCTGGGGCCAACGTCCTGACTTTC	CAINGGVRSGANVLTF	TRBJ2-6	.	TRBV10-3	TRBD2
TGTGCCAGCCGTAACATTTTTAGCAATCAGCCCCAGCATTTT	CASRNIFSNQPQHF	TRBJ1-5	.	TRBV6-1	.
TGTGCCAGCAGCGAACCGGGACAGGGTATTCCCTACGAGCAGTACTTC	CASSEPGQGIPYEQYF	TRBJ2-7	once	TRBV5-6	TRBD1
TGTGCCAGCAGCTCCGTGAGCAGGGGGCTCACCGGGGAGCTGTTTTTT	CASSSVSRGLTGELFF	TRBJ2-2	.	TRBV7-9	TRBD1
TGTGCCAGTAGTTGGGACAGCCCGAACACTGAAGCTTTCTTT	CASSWDSPNTEAFF	TRBJ1-1	.	TRBV19	TRBD1
TGTGCCAGCAGTGAAGGCTGGGCGAACACTGAAGCTTTCTTT	CASSEGWANTEAFF	TRBJ1-1	once	TRBV25-1	.
TGTGCCAGCTCCGTGCGACAGGACTATGAAAAACTGTTTTTT	CASSVRQDYEKLFF	TRBJ1-4	few	TRBV18	.
TGTGCCAGCAGCGCCTCCGGGTCCCGACGGGATTCACCCCTCCACTTT	CASSASGSRRDSPLHF	TRBJ1-6	.	TRBV9	.
TGTGCCAGCAGTTTATCGGGCGGGTTAACCGGGGAGCTGTTTTTT	CASSLSGGLTGELFF	TRBJ2-2	.	TRBV27	.
TGTGCCAGCAGGCAGGGGACTATCAGGACGGAGACCCAGTACTTC	CASRQGTIRTETQYF	TRBJ2-5	.	TRBV6-1	.
TGTGCCAGCAGCACCAGACAGGGGGCTGGAAACACCATATATTTT	CASSTRQGAGNTIYF	TRBJ1-3	.	TRBV7-6	TRBD1
TGTGCCAGCAGAAATTCCGGGACAGGGCAAGGCGGGGAGCTGTTTTTT	CASRNSGTGQGGELFF	TRBJ2-2	once	TRBV2	TRBD1
TGTGCCAGCAGACCGGGACTAGCGGGAGCAGAGACCCAGTACTTC	CASRPGLAGAETQYF	TRBJ2-5	medium-sized	TRBV6-5	TRBD2
TGCGCCAGCAGCCAAGCCGGGGTGGCATTCTACGAGCAGTACTTC	CASSQAGVAFYEQYF	TRBJ2-7	.	TRBV4-1	.
TGTGCCAGCAGTTTCACAGGGCTGAACACTGAAGCTTTCTTT	CASSFTGLNTEAFF	TRBJ1-1	.	TRBV6-1	.
TGTGCCAGTAGTATAAACAGGGGCTACGAGCAGTACTTC	CASSINRGYEQYF	TRBJ2-7	.	TRBV19	TRBD1
TGTGCCAGCAGTTTCCTGGACAGGCCCAATCAGCCCCAGCATTTT	CASSFLDRPNQPQHF	TRBJ1-5	.	TRBV27	TRBD1
TGCGCCAGCAGCATCAACAGGGTGGAGGACACTGAAGCTTTCTTT	CASSINRVEDTEAFF	TRBJ1-1	.	TRBV5-1	.
TGCGCCAGCAGCTCGCAGGCTGCAACTAATGAAAAACTGTTTTTT	CASSSQAATNEKLFF	TRBJ1-4	.	TRBV5-1	.
TGTGCCAGCAGTGAATGGTCGGGGAACACCGGGGAGCTGTTTTTT	CASSEWSGNTGELFF	TRBJ2-2	.	TRBV2	.
TGTGCCTACAGACGGGGGACGAATAATGAAAAACTGTTTTTT	CAYRRGTNNEKLFF	TRBJ1-4	once	TRBV5-4	.
TGTGCCAGCTCACCCAGACAGGACCAAGAGACCCAGTACTTC	CASSPRQDQETQYF	TRBJ2-5	.	TRBV18	.
TGTGCCAGCACCCTTACCGGGACTAGAGCCTACGAGCAGTACTTC	CASTLTGTRAYEQYF	TRBJ2-7	.	TRBV28	TRBD2
TGTGCCAGCACCACGGGAGGAGGTGGGAATGAGCAGTTCTTC	CASTTGGGGNEQFF	TRBJ2-1	.	TRBV9	TRBD2
TGTGCCAGTAAAGATTCGGGCAGGGCAAAGTATTTT	CASKDSGRAKYF	TRBJ2-3	.	TRBV19	.
TGTGCCAGCAGTCTCGGGACTAGCGACAGCTACGAGCAGTACTTC	CASSLGTSDSYEQYF	TRBJ2-7	.	TRBV6-6	TRBD2